The rows below give T cell receptor beta chains drawn from one sample of a study of cytomegalovirus exposure and HLA in healthy donors. Assay used: immunoSEQ multiplex PCR; TCRdb lists only in-frame clones, some missing. The sample lists 60,000 or so clones; 92% were seen once. Sequenced sample: PBMCs. These receptors were collected from a woman aged 18-29 years in good health and CMV-seronegative. Each CDR3 is given with its conserved first and last residue. D genes are given only for firm matches. The size of a clone is reported for some rows only, either as once, few or many, or as a class for expanded clones.

-	17	TRBV28	TRBD1	TRBJ1-5	CASSRQGYYFLNQPQHF	TGTGCCAGCAGCCGACAGGGGTATTATTTTTTGAATCAGCCCCAGCATTTT
-	14	TRBV27	-	TRBJ2-2	CASSLGLNTGELFF	TGTGCCAGCAGTTTGGGACTGAACACCGGGGAGCTGTTTTTT
-	13	TRBV6-5	TRBD1	TRBJ1-2	CASSRTGDYGYTF	TGTGCCAGCAGTCGGACAGGGGACTATGGCTACACCTTC
once	15	TRBV11-1	-	TRBJ2-7	CASSITGLPVYEQYF	TGTGCCAGCAGCATCACCGGACTACCGGTCTACGAGCAGTACTTC
-	13	TRBV11-3	-	TRBJ2-2	CASSLVSLGELFF	TGTGCCAGCAGCTTAGTTTCCCTCGGGGAGCTGTTTTTT
-	13	TRBV18	TRBD1	TRBJ2-7	CASSPTGGYEQYF	TGTGCCAGCTCACCAACAGGGGGCTACGAGCAGTACTTC
-	14	TRBV4-2	TRBD1	TRBJ1-2	CASSQGDRGEGYTF	TGTGCCAGCAGCCAGGGTGACAGGGGGGAGGGCTACACCTTC
-	16	TRBV28	-	TRBJ1-5	CASSPGGGYSNQPQHF	TGTGCCAGCAGTCCCGGGGGGGGCTATAGCAATCAGCCCCAGCATTTT
-	16	TRBV4-2	-	TRBJ1-2	CASSQVFSATNYGYTF	TGTGCCAGCAGCCAAGTCTTCTCCGCCACAAACTATGGCTACACCTTC
-	15	TRBV29-1	TRBD1	TRBJ1-2	CSTSAGTGGFGGYTF	TGCAGCACCTCGGCAGGGACAGGGGGCTTCGGAGGCTACACCTTC
-	16	TRBV2	-	TRBJ1-1	CASRGHRARRNTEAFF	TGTGCCAGCAGAGGGCACAGGGCCCGGAGGAACACTGAAGCTTTCTTT
-	17	TRBV15	TRBD1	TRBJ2-5	CATSSRDSGSFQETQYF	TGTGCCACCAGCTCCCGGGACAGCGGAAGTTTCCAAGAGACCCAGTACTTC
-	12	TRBV7-9	TRBD1	TRBJ1-1	CASSAQGEEAFF	TGTGCCAGCAGCGCTCAGGGGGAGGAAGCTTTCTTT
-	13	TRBV7-8	TRBD2	TRBJ2-3	CASSLRGGDTQYF	TGTGCCAGCAGCTTACGGGGAGGGGATACGCAGTATTTT
-	13	TRBV19	-	TRBJ2-7	CASGGQSTYEQYF	TGTGCCAGTGGAGGGCAGTCAACCTACGAGCAGTACTTC
-	16	TRBV11-2	-	TRBJ1-1	CASSLDLARGNTEAFF	TGTGCCAGCAGCTTAGATCTAGCCAGGGGGAACACTGAAGCTTTCTTT
-	14	TRBV28	-	TRBJ1-5	CASSPLDTYQPQHF	TGTGCCAGCAGTCCCTTGGACACCTATCAGCCCCAGCATTTT
-	15	TRBV5-1	TRBD2	TRBJ2-1	CASSLVSGEYNEQFF	TGCGCCAGCAGCTTGGTTAGCGGGGAGTACAATGAGCAGTTCTTC
-	15	TRBV5-4	TRBD2	TRBJ2-5	CASSVLAGGGKTQYF	TGTGCCAGCAGCGTACTAGCGGGAGGGGGGAAGACCCAGTACTTC
-	15	TRBV5-1	-	TRBJ1-4	CASSLAPGVEEKLFF	TGCGCCAGCAGCTTGGCTCCAGGGGTCGAAGAAAAACTGTTTTTT
-	14	TRBV28	-	TRBJ2-2	CASRQVENTGELFF	TGTGCCAGCCGACAGGTAGAAAACACCGGGGAGCTGTTTTTT
-	16	TRBV27	-	TRBJ2-1	CASSLLGQGGLNEQFF	TGTGCCAGCAGTTTATTGGGCCAGGGTGGGCTCAATGAGCAGTTCTTC
-	17	TRBV5-6	-	TRBJ1-1	CASSAILGAKGNTEAFF	TGTGCCAGCAGCGCGATTTTAGGGGCGAAAGGGAACACTGAAGCTTTCTTT
-	15	TRBV15	-	TRBJ2-7	CATSRLASSSYEQYF	TGTGCCACCAGCAGACTAGCGTCTAGCTCCTACGAGCAGTACTTC
few	15	TRBV7-8	-	TRBJ1-2	CASSLGSRGPYGYTF	TGTGCCAGCAGCCTAGGTAGTCGGGGTCCTTATGGCTACACCTTC
-	14	TRBV28	TRBD2	TRBJ2-2	CASGGLENAGELFF	TGTGCCAGCGGAGGACTAGAGAACGCCGGGGAGCTGTTTTTT
-	16	TRBV28	-	TRBJ2-2	CASSLDAGGKTGELFF	TGTGCCAGCAGTTTAGACGCAGGGGGGAAAACCGGGGAGCTGTTTTTT
-	19	TRBV5-6	TRBD2	TRBJ2-2	CASSPRLAGGQFMPGELFF	TGTGCCAGCAGCCCACGACTAGCGGGGGGGCAATTCATGCCCGGGGAGCTGTTTTTT
-	14	TRBV5-6	TRBD1	TRBJ1-2	CASSWTGSLYGYTF	TGTGCCAGCAGCTGGACAGGGTCTTTATATGGCTACACCTTC
-	13	TRBV7-3	TRBD2	TRBJ2-1	CASSTGTNNEQFF	TGTGCCAGCAGCACCGGGACTAACAATGAGCAGTTCTTC
-	14	TRBV2	-	TRBJ1-5	CASSPGDSNQPQHF	TGTGCCAGCAGCCCAGGGGATAGCAATCAGCCCCAGCATTTT